This record concerns one T cell receptor (beta chain) sequence. Its antigen is as yet unknown. V lost 5 bases and J lost 0; bases outside the gene matches: 8. This CDR3 has 17 amino acids. Germline V gene sequence: CDR1 GTSNPN, CDR2 SVGIG (reference sequence). With 60 Vbeta and 13 Jbeta primers, the PCR was carried out. Produced via immunoSEQ multiplex PCR; TCRdb's table is partial and in-frame only. The repertoire has under 150,000 clones, roughly 79% of them found once; the top ten carry about 1.8%. While unrecorded immune exposures were likely, the donors were nominally healthy when sampled. The data are from a study of cytomegalovirus exposure and HLA in healthy donors. Overall study findings and caveats: Presence/absence analyses treated sequencing depth as roughly uniform across donors. Investigators reported 150 to 200 TCR beta chains as tied to cytomegalovirus.

This sequence joins TRBV30 and TRBJ1-3, with 12 bases matching TRBD1. The sequence was collected from a woman between 40 and 55 years old in good health and CMV-seronegative. Sequencing was carried out using PBMCs. CDR3 in amino acids: CAWEGTGGIFSGNTIYF. The CDR3 DNA sequence: TGTGCCTGGGAAGGGACAGGGGGCATATTCTCTGGAAACACCATATATTTT.